This T cell receptor beta chain was recovered during a study of T cell responses to AZD1222 COVID-19 vaccine. Study-wide points: Spike-specific TCR breadth and depth both grew after two AZD1222 doses. As reported, nearly half of all spike-specific TCRs target variant regions that are unmutated. Spike-wide vaccine-associated CD4 TCRs dominated at 160-218 and 743-854.

As to this clone: Its specificity is not known.

Sequencing was performed with immunoSEQ multiplex PCR; in TCRdb, only in-frame clones are kept and a portion is missing. The profile shows 100,000 to 150,000 clones, over 75% of them singletons. Trimming cost V 4 bases and J 2 bases, with 17 bases left between them. Germline V gene sequence: CDR1 SGHAT, CDR2 FQNNGV. CDR3 size: 16 residues. This TCR derives from an adult in good health. The source was peripheral blood, collected on day 0 of AZD1222 vaccination. V usage is TRBV11-2 and J usage is TRBJ2-5; no definite D call. The CDR3 protein is CASSSPPLTGQETQYF. The CDR3 DNA sequence: TGTGCCAGCAGCTCCCCCCCGTTGACTGGGCAAGAGACCCAGTACTTC.